Below, one T cell receptor beta chain is given with its context. The entry originates in a study of control samples from healthy donors and cancer patients. Per the germline V gene, CDR1 is LNHDA and CDR2 is SQIVND (reference sequence). The V gene end was trimmed by 4 bases and the J gene end by 5 bases; junction bases not matched to a gene: 6. The CDR3 has 14 residues. Assay used: immunoSEQ multiplex PCR; TCRdb lists only in-frame clones, some missing. The top ten hold roughly a fifth of the sample, which has approximately 65,000 clones, roughly 86% seen once. V and J are TRBV19 and TRBJ1-1; 8 bases match TRBD1. Material for sequencing was PBMCs. This TCR was recovered from a man aged 55 to 70 with lung cancer. The DNA of the CDR3 is TGTGCCAGTAGTAAAAAGACAGGGGAGACTGAAGCTTTCTTT. This gives the protein CASSKKTGETEAFF.